These T cell receptor beta chains were read from a single sample in a study of shared T cell receptors in the human thymus. Produced via immunoSEQ multiplex PCR; TCRdb's table is partial and in-frame only. The sample records fewer than 700,000 clones, approximately 87% being singletons. These sequences were also reported in another study, on human thymus T cells.

The sequencing sample was made of thymocytes. All receptors come from a boy younger than two with a congenital heart defect. CDR3s include the opening cysteine and the closing phenylalanine or tryptophan. D genes are given only for firm matches. The size field is filled for only some rows; it gives once, few, many or a size class.

CDR3aa	CDR3nt	d_gene	v_gene	j_gene	abundance
CATTEIPGPHVPPYNEQFF	TGTGCCACCACCGAGATCCCAGGGCCCCATGTACCCCCCTACAATGAGCAGTTCTTC	NA	TRBV15	TRBJ2-1	NA
CASSLTGGLYGYTF	TGTGCCAGCAGCCTGACAGGGGGCCTCTATGGCTACACCTTC	TRBD1	TRBV6-1	TRBJ1-2	NA
CASSVRGLQHTQYF	TGTGCCAGCAGTGTGCGGGGGCTCCAACATACGCAGTATTTT	NA	TRBV6-1	TRBJ2-3	NA
CASSPPGLAGGFYEQYF	TGTGCCAGCTCACCACCGGGACTAGCGGGAGGATTCTACGAGCAGTACTTC	TRBD2	TRBV18	TRBJ2-7	NA
CASSLPRAGPEAFF	TGTGCCAGTAGCCTGCCGAGGGCGGGCCCTGAAGCTTTCTTT	NA	TRBV19	TRBJ1-1	NA
CASSTRTSGSLINEQFF	TGTGCCAGCAGCACGAGGACTAGCGGGAGTCTTATCAATGAGCAGTTCTTC	TRBD2	TRBV7-6	TRBJ2-1	NA
CASSERSGGQPQHF	TGTGCCAGCAGTGAAAGGTCAGGGGGTCAGCCCCAGCATTTT	TRBD1	TRBV25-1	TRBJ1-5	once
CASSRGHPAAEQYF	TGCGCCAGCAGCAGGGGACACCCGGCGGCCGAGCAGTACTTC	NA	TRBV5-1	TRBJ2-7	NA
CASSLQMDRPYEQYF	TGTGCCAGCAGCTTGCAGATGGACAGACCCTACGAGCAGTACTTC	NA	TRBV5-6	TRBJ2-7	NA
CASSLGGNARWAGNTIYF	TGTGCCAGCAGCTTAGGCGGGAACGCCCGGTGGGCTGGAAACACCATATATTTT	NA	TRBV7-9	TRBJ1-3	NA
CASSSRDGEAFF	TGTGCCAGCAGCTCCAGGGATGGGGAAGCTTTCTTT	NA	TRBV7-9	TRBJ1-1	NA
CASRDRAVGEQYF	TGTGCCAGTCGGGACAGGGCCGTCGGCGAGCAGTACTTC	TRBD1	TRBV19	TRBJ2-7	once
CASSSPREGPPYEQYF	TGTGCCAGCAGCAGCCCTAGGGAGGGCCCCCCTTACGAGCAGTACTTC	TRBD2	TRBV14	TRBJ2-7	NA
CASSLEGSWQGARSRTEAFF	TGTGCCAGCAGCTTGGAGGGTTCATGGCAGGGGGCGCGATCGAGAACTGAAGCTTTCTTT	TRBD1	TRBV5-8	TRBJ1-1	once
CASREDRVTLSGANVLTF	TGCGCCAGCAGGGAGGACAGGGTGACCCTCTCTGGGGCCAACGTCCTGACTTTC	TRBD1	TRBV5-1	TRBJ2-6	NA
CASSGTSGRAYEQYF	TGTGCCAGCAGTGGGACTAGCGGGAGGGCCTACGAGCAGTACTTC	TRBD2	TRBV6-4	TRBJ2-7	NA
CSVVQWGGRGPHNEQFF	TGCAGCGTTGTCCAATGGGGGGGCAGGGGCCCGCACAATGAGCAGTTCTTC	NA	TRBV29-1	TRBJ2-1	once
CASSFVSRGTGDTIYF	TGTGCCAGCAGCTTTGTATCTAGAGGTACCGGGGACACCATATATTTT	NA	TRBV5-6	TRBJ1-3	NA
CASSAGGRNRYEQYF	TGCGCCAGCAGTGCAGGGGGCCGGAACCGCTACGAGCAGTACTTC	TRBD1	TRBV10-1	TRBJ2-7	NA
CASNPNQGNTEAFF	TGTGCCAGCAATCCTAACCAGGGGAACACTGAAGCTTTCTTT	NA	TRBV6-5	TRBJ1-1	NA
CASSLVPTSGRDNEQFF	TGTGCCAGCAGCTTGGTCCCGACTAGCGGGAGGGACAATGAGCAGTTCTTC	TRBD2	TRBV11-2	TRBJ2-1	NA